This TCR beta chain stems from a study of blood T cells in healthy people across ages. Turning to the study itself: Using template switching, researchers captured about one barcoded beta molecule for each two T cells.

Study results and caveats: Older age went with lower TCR beta diversity per million T cells, in a roughly linear way. The lack of PBMC sorting stopped any conclusive naive versus antigen-experienced comparison. Among long-lived donors, naive CD4+ cells were more numerous and diversity higher than in aged donors.

The authors ran a second PCR of roughly 6 to 12 cycles using a sample-barcoded 5' primer and a J-beta primer mix. One entry per CDR3 protein, called by TCRdb with MiXCR from the 5' RACE reads. The sample has over a million distinct CDR3 sequences, roughly 45% seen once. This CDR3 region has 11 residues. Germline assignment: CDR1 MNHEY and CDR2 SMNVEV (reference sequence). This clonotype was detected a few times. No antigen is known for it. J is TRBJ2-5 and V is TRBV27; 7 nucleotides line up with TRBD2. The J call may be incorrect, as the DNA end agrees better with TRBJ2-7. Sequenced input: blood. This TCR derives from a young woman in good health. For the CDR3, the DNA is TGTGCCAGAGCGGGATTCTACGAGCAGTACTTC. It yields the protein CARAGFYEQYF.